These 18 T cell receptor beta chains originate from one sample sequenced in a study of cytomegalovirus exposure and HLA in healthy donors. Clones were sequenced by immunoSEQ multiplex PCR, and TCRdb holds only the in-frame ones, with some missing. Here the sample spans 100,000 to 120,000 clones, approximately 95% being singletons. The sequencing sample was made of PBMCs. Receptors originate from a young woman in good health and CMV-seronegative.

The gene calls are TRBV12-5 and TRBJ2-2, with 8 bases identical to TRBD1. J lost 2 bases, V lost 6 bases, and 5 bases had no gene match. The CDR3 is made up of 15 amino acids. Looked up from germline, CDR1 is LGHNT and CDR2 is FRNRAP. The CDR3 loop is CASGPGQVNTGELFF. CDR3 sequence (DNA): TGTGCTAGTGGCCCGGGACAGGTTAACACCGGGGAGCTGTTTTTT. The variable domain in full, completed from reference TRBV12-5 and TRBJ2-2, reads DARVTQTPRHKVTEMGQEVTMRCQPILGHNTVFWYRQTMMQGLELLAYFRNRAPLDDSGMPKDRFSAEMPDATLATLKIQPSEPRDSAVYFCASGPGQVNTGELFFGEGSRLTVL.

This clone was counted between two and nine times. The J gene is TRBJ2-3, the V gene TRBV19, with 9 bases that match TRBD2. The J segment lost 6 bases and the V segment lost 3 bases, leaving 10 bases of the junction unmatched. The CDR3 length is 16 residues. Germline CDR1 and CDR2: LNHDA and SQIVND (reference sequence). CDR3 DNA: TGTGCCAGTAGTATCAGTAGCGGGGGCCAGTCGGATACGCAGTATTTT. Translating it yields CASSISSGGQSDTQYF.

The J gene is TRBJ2-5, the V gene TRBV27; a weak D match, TRBD2 (6 bases). The CDR3 consists of 15 residues. CDR1 MNHEY and CDR2 SMNVEV come from the germline V gene (reference sequence). Trimming pared 6 bases from V and 4 bases from J, leaving 18 bases between. The CDR3 loop reads CASRPADSLAETQYF. The DNA for the CDR3 is TGTGCCAGCAGACCCGCGGATTCACTAGCAGAGACCCAGTACTTC.

As to this clone: Other DNA sequences in the same sample also yield this CDR3. The chain uses TRBV7-9 and TRBJ1-2, with 8 bases that match TRBD1. The germline V gene has CDR1 SEHNR and CDR2 FQNEAQ (reference sequence). The CDR3 is 13 amino acids. Trimming cost V 5 bases and J 4 bases; bases outside gene matches: 3. CDR3 amino acids: CASSRQGRYGYTF. The CDR3 nucleotides read TGTGCCAGCAGCCGACAGGGGCGCTATGGCTACACCTTC.

The chain links TRBV7-6 to TRBJ2-3; TRBD1 might be the D (6 bases). The V gene lost 4 bases and the J gene lost 4 bases, with 18 bases spanning the gap. The CDR3 spans 16 residues. Germline V gives CDR1 SGHVS, CDR2 FNYEAQ. CDR3 bases: TGTGCCAGCAGCTCCCAGCCCCACAGGGTTGCAGATACGCAGTATTTT. Protein: CASSSQPHRVADTQYF.

The rearrangement joins TRBV15 to TRBJ1-4; 10 bases are a match to TRBD1. This CDR3 is 16 amino acids long. From germline, CDR1 is LNHNV and CDR2 YYDKDF (reference sequence). Germline trimming cut 1 base from V and 8 bases from J; bases unmatched to any gene: 7. Written as DNA, the CDR3 is TGTGCCACCAGCAGAGGAACCGGGACAGGGGTCGAAAAACTGTTTTTT. It is translated as CATSRGTGTGVEKLFF.

The genes are TRBV28 and TRBJ2-3, with D perhaps matching TRBD1 (5 bases). Trimming took off 8 bases at V and 1 base at J, with 16 bases between the two ends. The CDR3 runs 15 residues. Germline CDR1 and CDR2: MDHEN and SYDVKM. Here the CDR3 reads CASLRALGGTDTQYF. CDR3 sequence (DNA): TGTGCCAGCCTCAGGGCTCTAGGGGGCACAGATACGCAGTATTTT.

This chain connects TRBV9 to TRBJ2-5, with TRBD1 as a possible D gene (6 bases). The CDR3 consists of 15 residues. Germline V gene sequence: CDR1 SGDLS, CDR2 YYNGEE. Trimming pared 0 bases from V and 5 bases from J, leaving 14 bases between. CDR3 bases: TGTGCCAGCAGCGTAGGGCCAATTAGGGGGGAGACCCAGTACTTC. Encoded protein: CASSVGPIRGETQYF.

The chain couples TRBV30 to TRBJ1-6, with 7 positions matching TRBD1. This CDR3 comprises 14 residues. J was trimmed by 0 bases and V by 4 bases; bases with no gene match: 0. In germline, CDR1 is GTSNPN, CDR2 SVGIG (reference sequence). The CDR3 DNA follows: TGTGCCTGGACAGGGGGCTCCTATAATTCACCCCTCCACTTT. This translates into CAWTGGSYNSPLHF.

The CDR3 DNA sequence: TGCGCCAGCAGCTTGGATTTAAGGGACGGGAGTAACACTGAAGCTTTCTTT. Protein: CASSLDLRDGSNTEAFF. The J gene is TRBJ1-1, the V gene TRBV5-1; weak D call: TRBD1 (5 bases). Germline CDR1 and CDR2: SGHRS and YFSETQ. CDR3 length: 17 residues. The germline V and J ends were trimmed by 0 bases and 2 bases, with 17 bases remaining between them.

The chain couples TRBV7-2 to TRBJ2-7; 7 bases match TRBD1. V shed 0 bases, J shed 2 bases, and the junction held 4 bases outside the gene matches. The length of the CDR3 is 15 residues. Germline V gene sequence: CDR1 SGHTA, CDR2 FQGNSA. The CDR3 nucleotides are TGTGCCAGCAGCTTAGCGACAGGGAGAACCTACGAGCAGTACTTC. Its translation: CASSLATGRTYEQYF.

The chain is built from TRBV6-1 and TRBJ2-7, with 7 nucleotides matching TRBD2. After removal of 10 bases from V and 2 bases from J, the junction contained 11 bases not matched to a gene. CDR3 length equals 14 residues. Germline-derived CDR1 and CDR2 are MNHNS and SASEGT. The chain's CDR3 is CATHLSGGPYEQYF. As DNA, the CDR3 is TGTGCCACCCACCTTTCGGGGGGTCCCTACGAGCAGTACTTC.

This chain joins TRBV18 and TRBJ1-6, with TRBD1 matching over 8 bases. Germline V CDR1 and CDR2: KGHSH, LQKENI. The CDR3 contains 16 residues. V was clipped by 3 bases and J by 7 bases; unmatched bases: 8. Here the CDR3 reads CASSPLQGDGNSPLHF. The CDR3 DNA sequence: TGTGCCAGCTCACCTTTACAGGGGGATGGGAATTCACCCCTCCACTTT.

V gene TRBV5-1 combines with J gene TRBJ2-5; a possible D gene is TRBD1 (6 bases). The end of the DNA is better explained by TRBJ2-7, so the J call may be wrong. The germline CDR1 and CDR2 sequences are SGHRS and YFSETQ. The CDR3 is 15 amino acids. CDR3 in DNA: TGCGCCAGCAGCTTGGGACAACGCCAGGGGTACGAGCAGTACTTC. Translating gives CASSLGQRQGYEQYF.

The chain links TRBV7-6 to TRBJ2-5, with TRBD1 identical over 8 bases. Germline-derived CDR1 and CDR2 are SGHVS and FNYEAQ. Trimming cost V 4 bases and J 3 bases; bases outside gene matches: 10. CDR3 length: 16 residues. CDR3 in DNA: TGTGCCAGCAGCTCAAACACCGGGACAGGAAAAGAGACCCAGTACTTC. This encodes CASSSNTGTGKETQYF.

The chain combines TRBV6-5 with TRBJ2-5, with TRBD1 matching over 7 bases. Germline V gives CDR1 MNHEY, CDR2 SVGAGI. This CDR3 region has 14 residues. V lost 6 bases to trimming and J lost 1 base; unmatched junction nucleotides: 5. The CDR3 region is CASRPGTAQETQYF. CDR3 in DNA: TGTGCCAGCAGACCCGGGACAGCCCAAGAGACCCAGTACTTC.

This chain joins TRBV5-1 and TRBJ2-3, with D possibly being TRBD2 (6 bases). The CDR3 is 16 residues long. Germline values: CDR1 SGHRS, CDR2 YFSETQ. The V end lost 3 bases, the J end lost 2 bases, and 16 bases lay between the germline ends. The CDR3 nucleotides read TGCGCCAGCAGCTACCGACTAGGCCACGACACAGATACGCAGTATTTT. This encodes CASSYRLGHDTDTQYF.

This clone was counted only a few times. V is TRBV2 and J is TRBJ2-3; tentatively, D is TRBD1 (5 bases). The CDR3 loop spans 15 amino acids. V lost 5 bases and J 2 bases, leaving 14 bases between the germline ends. The germline CDR1 and CDR2 sequences are SNHLY and FYNNEI. The CDR3 here is CASSPGALYTDTQYF. For the CDR3, the DNA is TGTGCCAGCAGTCCTGGGGCCCTCTACACAGATACGCAGTATTTT. Full variable domain (outside the CDR3, taken from reference TRBV2 and TRBJ2-3): EPEVTQTPSHQVTQMGQEVILRCVPISNHLYFYWYRQILGQKVEFLVSFYNNEISEKSEIFDDQFSVERPDGSNFTLKIRSTKLEDSAMYFCASSPGALYTDTQYFGPGTRLTVL.